The clone carrying this T cell receptor beta chain was seen a few times. Its antigen is undetermined. This record comes from a study of identical twins. Study-wide results and caveats: The study drew conclusions from cross-sectional statistical analysis, not from following the same donors.

TCRdb re-derived calls from the 5' RACE reads in MiXCR, one entry per CDR3 protein. The data hold about 240,000 distinct CDR3 sequences, with 6% to 8.5% observed a single time. V dropped 1 base and J dropped 3 bases, with 7 bases sitting between them. This CDR3 is built from 14 residues. Germline loops: CDR1 SEHNR, CDR2 FQNEAQ (reference sequence). This same sample was also taken into another study, of yellow fever vaccine responses in identical twins.

The chain recombines TRBV7-9 with TRBJ2-1, with unresolved D. The sequencing input was CD8+ T cells sorted from blood. This receptor was obtained from a woman aged 18-30 years in good health. CDR3 region: CASSLGDFYNEQFF. The CDR3 region has the DNA TGTGCCAGCAGCTTAGGAGATTTCTACAATGAGCAGTTCTTC. Looking up the rest from reference TRBV7-9 and TRBJ2-1 gives the full variable domain: DTGVSQNPRHKITKRGQNVTFRCDPISEHNRLYWYRQTLGQGPEFLTYFQNEAQLEKSRLLSDRFSAERPKGSFSTLEIQRTEQGDSAMYLCASSLGDFYNEQFFGPGTRLTVL.